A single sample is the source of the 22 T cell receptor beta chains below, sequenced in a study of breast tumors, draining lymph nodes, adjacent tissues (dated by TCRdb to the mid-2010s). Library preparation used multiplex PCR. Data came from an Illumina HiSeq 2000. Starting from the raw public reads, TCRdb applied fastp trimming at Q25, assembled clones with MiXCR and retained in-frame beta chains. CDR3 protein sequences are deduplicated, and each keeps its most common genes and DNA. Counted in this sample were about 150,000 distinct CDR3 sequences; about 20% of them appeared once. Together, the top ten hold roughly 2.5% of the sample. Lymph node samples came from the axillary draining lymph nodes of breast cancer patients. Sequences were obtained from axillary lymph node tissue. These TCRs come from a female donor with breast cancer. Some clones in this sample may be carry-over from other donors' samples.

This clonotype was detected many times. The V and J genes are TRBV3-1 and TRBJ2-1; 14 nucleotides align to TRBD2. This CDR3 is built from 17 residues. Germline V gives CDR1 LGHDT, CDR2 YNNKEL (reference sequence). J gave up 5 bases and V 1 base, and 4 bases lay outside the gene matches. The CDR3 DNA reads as TGTGCCAGCAGCCAAGTGGGACTAGCGGGAGACAACAATGAGCAGTTCTTC. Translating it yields CASSQVGLAGDNNEQFF.

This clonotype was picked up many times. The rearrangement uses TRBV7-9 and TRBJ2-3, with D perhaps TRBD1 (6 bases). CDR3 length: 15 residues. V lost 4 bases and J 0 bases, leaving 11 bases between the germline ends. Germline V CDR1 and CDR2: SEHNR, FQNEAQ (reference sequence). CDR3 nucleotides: TGTGCCAGCAGCTCACCGGGACACAGCACAGATACGCAGTATTTT. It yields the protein CASSSPGHSTDTQYF.

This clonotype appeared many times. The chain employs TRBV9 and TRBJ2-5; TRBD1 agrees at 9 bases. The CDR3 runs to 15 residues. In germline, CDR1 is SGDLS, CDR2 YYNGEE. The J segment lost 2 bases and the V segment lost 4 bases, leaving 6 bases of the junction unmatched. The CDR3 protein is CASSQGTGPQETQYF. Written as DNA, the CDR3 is TGTGCCAGCAGCCAAGGGACAGGGCCTCAAGAGACCCAGTACTTC.

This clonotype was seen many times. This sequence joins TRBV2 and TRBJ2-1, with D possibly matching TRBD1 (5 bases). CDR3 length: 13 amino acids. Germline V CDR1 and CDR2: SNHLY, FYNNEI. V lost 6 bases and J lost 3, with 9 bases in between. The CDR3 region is CASSPTDYNEQFF. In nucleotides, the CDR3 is TGTGCCAGCAGCCCGACAGACTACAATGAGCAGTTCTTC.

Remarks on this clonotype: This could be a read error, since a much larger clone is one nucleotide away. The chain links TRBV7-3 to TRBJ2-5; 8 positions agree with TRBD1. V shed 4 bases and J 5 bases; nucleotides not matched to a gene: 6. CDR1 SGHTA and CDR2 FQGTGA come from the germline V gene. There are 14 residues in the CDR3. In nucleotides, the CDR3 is TGTGCCAGCAGCTCCGGACAGGGCAGCGAGACCCAGTACTTC. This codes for CASSSGQGSETQYF.

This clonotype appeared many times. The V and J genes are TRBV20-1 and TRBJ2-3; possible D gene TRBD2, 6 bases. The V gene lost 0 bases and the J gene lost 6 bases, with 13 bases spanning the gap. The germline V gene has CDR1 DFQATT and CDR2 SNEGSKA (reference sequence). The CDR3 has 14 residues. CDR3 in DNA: TGCAGTGCTAGAGATTTCAAACGGGGGGATACGCAGTATTTT. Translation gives CSARDFKRGDTQYF.

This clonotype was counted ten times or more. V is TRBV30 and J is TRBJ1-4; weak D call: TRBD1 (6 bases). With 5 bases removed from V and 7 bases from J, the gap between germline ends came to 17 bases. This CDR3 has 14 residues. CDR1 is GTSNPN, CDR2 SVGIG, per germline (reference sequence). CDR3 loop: CAWAPAGVGEKLFF. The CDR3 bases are TGTGCCTGGGCGCCCGCAGGGGTGGGTGAAAAACTGTTTTTT.

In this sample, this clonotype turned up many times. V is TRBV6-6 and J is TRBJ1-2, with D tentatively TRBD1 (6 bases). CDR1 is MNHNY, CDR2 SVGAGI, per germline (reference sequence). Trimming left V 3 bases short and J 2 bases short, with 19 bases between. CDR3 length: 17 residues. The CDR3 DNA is TGTGCCAGCAGTTATGGGGGGCTGGTGAGGGACAACTATGGCTACACCTTC. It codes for CASSYGGLVRDNYGYTF.

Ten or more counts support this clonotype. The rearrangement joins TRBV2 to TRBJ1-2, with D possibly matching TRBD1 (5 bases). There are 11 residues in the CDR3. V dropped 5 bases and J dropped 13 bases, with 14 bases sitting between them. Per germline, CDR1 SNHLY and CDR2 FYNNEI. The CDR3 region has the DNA TGTGCCAGCAGTCGGGACTCAAGAGCCACCTTC. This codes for CASSRDSRATF.

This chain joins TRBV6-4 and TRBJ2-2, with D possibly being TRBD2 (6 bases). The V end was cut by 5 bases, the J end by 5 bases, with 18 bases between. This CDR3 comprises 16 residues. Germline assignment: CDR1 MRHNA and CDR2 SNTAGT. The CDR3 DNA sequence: TGTGCCAGCAGTCCAGGACGGCGGGCGGGAACCGGGGAGCTGTTTTTT. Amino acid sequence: CASSPGRRAGTGELFF.

The DNA for the CDR3 is TGTGCCAGTAGTATCCCCCTTGGACAGGGCCGCTATGGCTACACCTTC. Its translation is CASSIPLGQGRYGYTF. This chain joins TRBV19 and TRBJ1-2; TRBD1 matches at 8 bases. The CDR3 spans 16 residues. Germline-derived CDR1 and CDR2 are LNHDA and SQIVND (reference sequence). The J segment lost 4 bases and the V segment lost 3 bases, leaving 10 bases of the junction unmatched. Drawing the rest from reference TRBV19 and TRBJ1-2, the complete variable domain is DGGITQSPKYLFRKEGQNVTLSCEQNLNHDAMYWYRQDPGQGLRLIYYSQIVNDFQKGDIAEGYSVSREKKESFPLTVTSAQKNPTAFYLCASSIPLGQGRYGYTFGSGTRLTVV.

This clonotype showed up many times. As DNA, the CDR3 is TGTGCCAGCGGGAGGACAGGCTACCAAGAGACCCAGTACTTC. Protein: CASGRTGYQETQYF. The chain is built from TRBV2 and TRBJ2-5, with D perhaps TRBD1 (7 bases). This CDR3 region has 14 residues. Trimming removed 8 bases from V and 0 bases from J, with 13 bases in between. Germline-derived CDR1 and CDR2 are SNHLY and FYNNEI.

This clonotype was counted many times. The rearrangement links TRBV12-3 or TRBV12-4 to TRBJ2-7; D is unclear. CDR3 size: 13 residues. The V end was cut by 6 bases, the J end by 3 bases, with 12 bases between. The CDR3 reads CASSLGRSYEQYF. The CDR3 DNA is TGTGCCAGCAGCCTAGGTAGGAGCTACGAGCAGTACTTC.

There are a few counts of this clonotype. The CDR3 DNA follows: TGTGCCAGCAGCCAATGGGGCGGGAGTGCAGATACGCAGTATTTT. Encoded protein: CASSQWGGSADTQYF. This chain joins TRBV3-1 and TRBJ2-3, with 7 bases matching TRBD2. V shed 2 bases and J 4 bases; nucleotides not matched to a gene: 6. The CDR3 runs to 15 residues. CDR1 LGHDT and CDR2 YNNKEL come from the germline V gene (reference sequence).

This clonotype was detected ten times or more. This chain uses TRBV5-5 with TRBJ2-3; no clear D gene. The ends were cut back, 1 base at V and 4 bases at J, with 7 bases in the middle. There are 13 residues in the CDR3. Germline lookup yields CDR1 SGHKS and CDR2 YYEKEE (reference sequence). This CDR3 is CASSLYSSDTQYF. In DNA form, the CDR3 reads TGTGCCAGCAGCTTGTATTCGTCAGATACGCAGTATTTT. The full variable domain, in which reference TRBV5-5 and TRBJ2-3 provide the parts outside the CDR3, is DAGVTQSPTHLIKTRGQQVTLRCSPISGHKSVSWYQQVLGQGPQFIFQYYEKEERGRGNFPDRFSARQFPNYSSELNVNALLLGDSALYLCASSLYSSDTQYFGPGTRLTVL.

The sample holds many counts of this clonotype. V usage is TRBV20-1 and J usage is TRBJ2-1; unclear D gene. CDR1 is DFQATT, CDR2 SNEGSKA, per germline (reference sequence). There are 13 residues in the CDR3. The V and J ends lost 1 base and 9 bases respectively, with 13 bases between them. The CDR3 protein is CSARVHGVGEQFF. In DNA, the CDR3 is TGCAGTGCTAGAGTCCACGGAGTGGGTGAGCAGTTCTTC.

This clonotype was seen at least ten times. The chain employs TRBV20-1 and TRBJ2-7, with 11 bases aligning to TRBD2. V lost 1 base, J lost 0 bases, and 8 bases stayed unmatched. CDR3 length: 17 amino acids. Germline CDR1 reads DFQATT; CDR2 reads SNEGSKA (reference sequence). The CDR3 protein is CSARALAGGHHSYEQYF. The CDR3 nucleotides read TGCAGTGCTAGAGCCCTAGCGGGAGGACATCACTCCTACGAGCAGTACTTC.

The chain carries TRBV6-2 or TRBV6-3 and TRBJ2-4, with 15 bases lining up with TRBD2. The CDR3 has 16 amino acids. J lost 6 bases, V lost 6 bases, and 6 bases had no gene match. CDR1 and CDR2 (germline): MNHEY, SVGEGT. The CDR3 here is CASSMGTSGRRNIQYF. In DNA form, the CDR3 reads TGTGCCAGCAGCATGGGGACTAGCGGGAGGAGAAACATTCAGTACTTC.

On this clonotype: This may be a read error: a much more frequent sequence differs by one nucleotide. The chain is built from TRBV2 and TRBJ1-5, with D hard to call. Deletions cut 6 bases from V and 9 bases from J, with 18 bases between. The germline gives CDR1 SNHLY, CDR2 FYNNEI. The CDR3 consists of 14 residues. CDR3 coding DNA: TGTGCCAGCAGGGGGTCCGCGGGGTTGGGGCCCCAGCATTTT. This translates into CASRGSAGLGPQHF.

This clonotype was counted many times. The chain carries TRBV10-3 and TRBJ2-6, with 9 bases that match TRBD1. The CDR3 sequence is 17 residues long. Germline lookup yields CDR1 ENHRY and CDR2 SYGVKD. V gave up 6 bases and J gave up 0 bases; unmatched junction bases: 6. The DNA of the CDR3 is TGTGCCATCAGCCCCGAGACAGGGGGCTCTGGGGCCAACGTCCTGACTTTC. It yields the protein CAISPETGGSGANVLTF.

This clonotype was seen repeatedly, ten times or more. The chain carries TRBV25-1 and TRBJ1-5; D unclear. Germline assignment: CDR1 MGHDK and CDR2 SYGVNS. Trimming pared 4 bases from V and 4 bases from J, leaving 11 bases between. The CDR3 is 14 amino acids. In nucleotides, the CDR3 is TGTGCCAGCAGTGCGGCCGGGATTAATCAGCCCCAGCATTTT. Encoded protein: CASSAAGINQPQHF.

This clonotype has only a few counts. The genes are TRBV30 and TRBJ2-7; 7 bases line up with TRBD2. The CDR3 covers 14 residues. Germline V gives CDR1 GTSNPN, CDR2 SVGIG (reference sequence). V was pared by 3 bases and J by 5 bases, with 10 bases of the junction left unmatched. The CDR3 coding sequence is TGTGCCTGGAGGACAGCGGGAAGGCCGGACGAGCAGTACTTC. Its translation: CAWRTAGRPDEQYF. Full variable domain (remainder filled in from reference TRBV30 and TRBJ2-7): SQTIHQWPATLVQPVGSPLSLECTVEGTSNPNLYWYRQAAGRGLQLLFYSVGIGQISSEVPQNLSASRPQDRQFILSSKKLLLSDSGFYLCAWRTAGRPDEQYFGPGTRLTVT.